Below, 16 T cell receptor beta chains from the same sample are listed, as sequenced in a study of blood T cells in healthy people across ages. With a J-beta primer mix and a sample-barcoded 5' primer, a second PCR ran 7 to 11 cycles. One entry per CDR3 protein, called by TCRdb with MiXCR from the 5' RACE reads. The sample includes more than 600,000 distinct CDR3 sequences, more than 20% of them seen just once. The same data also went into a second study, on T cells of mothers and their children.

The sequencing input was blood. Receptor source: a boy younger than 18 in good health.

A few counts support this clonotype. This chain connects TRBV3-1 to TRBJ2-2, with D unclear. In germline, CDR1 is LGHDT, CDR2 YNNKEL (reference sequence). CDR3 length equals 14 residues. Deletions cut 2 bases from V and 0 bases from J, with 4 bases between. The CDR3 region is CASSQLPNTGELFF. CDR3 bases: TGTGCCAGCAGCCAACTACCGAACACCGGGGAGCTGTTTTTT.

This clonotype was detected only a few times. The chain has TRBV29-1 and TRBJ2-5; possibly TRBD2 for D (6 bases). The DNA matches TRBJ2-1 better at its end, which makes the J call doubtful. CDR1 is SQVTM, CDR2 ANQGSEA, per germline. This CDR3 is built from 11 residues. This CDR3 reads CSVEGGAGQFF. The CDR3 nucleotides read TGCAGCGTTGAAGGCGGGGCGGGACAGTTCTTC.

This clonotype was detected only a few times. The CDR3 DNA reads TGTGCCAGCAGCCCGGGATCGACTATTTTGACAGATACGCAGTATTTT. Protein sequence: CASSPGSTILTDTQYF. The chain is built from TRBV7-2 and TRBJ2-3; possibly TRBD2 for D (5 bases). CDR3 length equals 16 residues. The V end was cut by 5 bases, the J end by 3 bases, with 18 bases between. In germline, CDR1 is SGHTA, CDR2 FQGNSA. Variable domain in full (rest from reference TRBV7-2 and TRBJ2-3): GAGVSQSPSNKVTEKGKDVELRCDPISGHTALYWYRQSLGQGLEFLIYFQGNSAPDKSGLPSDRFSAERTGGSVSTLTIQRTQQEDSAVYLCASSPGSTILTDTQYFGPGTRLTVL.

The chain recombines TRBV20-1 with TRBJ2-6; 11 positions match TRBD1. CDR3 length: 16 amino acids. Per the germline V gene, CDR1 is DFQATT and CDR2 is SNEGSKA (reference sequence). Unmatched junction bases numbered 2, after V lost 3 bases and J lost 1 base. DNA of the CDR3: TGCAGTGCTAGCGGGACAGGGGGGTCTGGGGCCAACGTCCTGACTTTC. Protein product: CSASGTGGSGANVLTF.

CDR3 DNA sequence: TGTGCCAGCAGCCGCGTCGGACGTGAAGCTTTCTTT. Protein: CASSRVGREAFF. V gene TRBV5-6 combines with J gene TRBJ1-1; D is uncertain. The CDR3 loop spans 12 amino acids. The germline V gene has CDR1 SGHDT and CDR2 YYEEEE. The germline V and J ends were trimmed by 4 bases and 7 bases, with 11 bases remaining between them.

The chain is built from TRBV20-1 and TRBJ2-7, with 10 bases fitting TRBD2. Germline CDR1 reads DFQATT; CDR2 reads SNEGSKA (reference sequence). V lost 3 bases and J lost 4; bases outside the gene matches: 9. This CDR3 has 15 amino acids. CDR3 protein: CSASSQASGRYEQYF. The DNA of the CDR3 is TGCAGTGCTAGTTCGCAGGCTAGCGGGAGATACGAGCAGTACTTC.

The chain has TRBV4-1 and TRBJ2-7; tentative D call: TRBD2 (6 bases). This CDR3 is 17 amino acids long. Germline assignment: CDR1 MGHRA and CDR2 YSYEKL. The ends were cut back, 3 bases at V and 6 bases at J, with 24 bases in the middle. The CDR3 DNA is TGCGCCAGCAGCCAGATTTTTTCGGGACTCGAGGGACTCGAGCAGTACTTC. Protein: CASSQIFSGLEGLEQYF.

A note on this clonotype: Its ends do not fully match the called genes, so a read error is possible. The rearrangement uses TRBV6-5 and TRBJ2-1; D possibly matches TRBD1 or TRBD2 (6 bases each). The J call may be wrong; the DNA end is better matched by TRBJ2-7. Germline CDR1 MNHEY, CDR2 SVGAGI. This CDR3 contains 14 residues. The CDR3, as DNA: TGTGCCAGCAGTTATACGGGGGCCTCCTCCGAGCAGTACTTC. It translates to CASSYTGASSEQYF.

The chain couples TRBV7-6 to TRBJ2-1; D is possibly TRBD2 (6 bases). Germline lookup yields CDR1 SGHVS and CDR2 FNYEAQ. V lost 0 bases and J 6 bases, leaving 21 bases between the germline ends. The CDR3 spans 18 residues. The CDR3 loop reads CASSLALLAGLSLNEQFF. The CDR3 bases are TGTGCCAGCAGCTTAGCCCTACTAGCCGGACTTTCCCTCAATGAGCAGTTCTTC.

This clonotype has a handful of counts. The chain combines TRBV12-3 or TRBV12-4 with TRBJ2-5; D possibly corresponds to TRBD1 (7 bases). The CDR3 has 13 residues. Trimming pared 6 bases from V and 5 bases from J, leaving 13 bases between. The CDR3 loop reads CASRTRGHETQYF. The CDR3 nucleotides are TGTGCCAGCAGGACTAGGGGGCACGAGACCCAGTACTTC.

There are a few counts of this clonotype. The chain recombines TRBV29-1 with TRBJ2-7; 8 nucleotides line up with TRBD1. V trimming: 7 bases; J trimming: 2 bases; junction bases outside the gene matches: 7. The CDR3 spans 13 residues. CDR1 and CDR2 (germline): SQVTM, ANQGSEA. The CDR3 nucleotides read TGCAGCGGCCAGACAGGGGACGCCTACGAGCAGTACTTC. Its protein is CSGQTGDAYEQYF.

The rearrangement links TRBV7-9 to TRBJ2-1; no clear D gene. Trimming pared 0 bases from V and 0 bases from J, leaving 6 bases between. CDR3 length equals 15 residues. Germline V gene sequence: CDR1 SEHNR, CDR2 FQNEAQ (reference sequence). The CDR3, as DNA: TGTGCCAGCAGCTTAGCGCACAGCTCCTACAATGAGCAGTTCTTC. Its translation: CASSLAHSSYNEQFF.

The V gene is TRBV6-2 or TRBV6-3, the J gene TRBJ1-5; D call uncertain. V was cut by 2 bases and J by 6 bases, with 8 bases left in between. The CDR3 extends over 13 amino acids. Germline-derived CDR1 and CDR2 are MNHEY and SVGEGT. CDR3 bases: TGTGCCAGCAGTTACCCCTCGGGTCAGCCCCAGCATTTT. Its translation is CASSYPSGQPQHF.

This clonotype was detected a few times. This chain uses TRBV9 with TRBJ2-3; 10 nucleotides match TRBD2. From germline, CDR1 is SGDLS and CDR2 YYNGEE. CDR3 length: 15 amino acids. Trimming cost V 3 bases and J 0 bases; bases outside gene matches: 1. This CDR3 is CASSDSGGSTDTQYF. CDR3 nucleotides: TGTGCCAGCAGCGATAGCGGGGGGAGCACAGATACGCAGTATTTT.

The sample holds a few counts of this clonotype. The V gene is TRBV20-1, the J gene TRBJ2-3; D is unresolved. The CDR3 runs to 14 residues. Germline values: CDR1 DFQATT, CDR2 SNEGSKA (reference sequence). Trimming removed 1 base at V and 0 bases at J, with 8 bases between. The chain's CDR3 is CSARVWSSTDTQYF. The CDR3, as DNA: TGCAGTGCTAGAGTTTGGTCGAGCACAGATACGCAGTATTTT.

This clonotype has more than one count but fewer than ten. The chain has TRBV6-5 and TRBJ2-7; 15 positions match TRBD2. CDR1 is MNHEY, CDR2 SVGAGI, per germline. J was trimmed by 6 bases and V by 2 bases; bases with no gene match: 5. The CDR3 is 16 amino acids. The CDR3 here is CASSYAGLAGGREQYF. In DNA form, the CDR3 reads TGTGCCAGCAGTTACGCCGGACTAGCGGGAGGGCGCGAGCAGTACTTC.